This T cell receptor (beta chain) is from a study of human CD8 memory T cell subsets. Overall study findings and caveats: Stem-like memory and precursor exhausted T cell repertoires showed minimal mutual overlap.

Considering frequency, this clonotype is large. Its antigen is unknown. Negative magnetic selection enriched total CD8+ T cells. This CDR3 comprises 14 residues. Germline V lookup: CDR1 SEHNR, CDR2 FQNEAQ (reference sequence). UMI-labeled 5' RACE yielded the TCR beta libraries. TCRdb reworked the 5' RACE reads into one entry per CDR3 protein, no DNA. This table lists 4,500 to 7,000 distinct CDR3 sequences. Material for sequencing was CD8+ T cells from PBMCs. This sequence was found in a human donor in good health. The chain employs TRBV7-9 and TRBJ1-3; TCRdb picks TRBD1, but there is no DNA to check that call. The CDR3: CASSSRTGHDTIYF. The complete variable domain, with remaining parts taken from reference TRBV7-9 and TRBJ1-3, reads DTGVSQNPRHKITKRGQNVTFRCDPISEHNRLYWYRQTLGQGPEFLTYFQNEAQLEKSRLLSDRFSAERPKGSFSTLEIQRTEQGDSAMYLCASSSRTGHDTIYFGEGSWLTVV.